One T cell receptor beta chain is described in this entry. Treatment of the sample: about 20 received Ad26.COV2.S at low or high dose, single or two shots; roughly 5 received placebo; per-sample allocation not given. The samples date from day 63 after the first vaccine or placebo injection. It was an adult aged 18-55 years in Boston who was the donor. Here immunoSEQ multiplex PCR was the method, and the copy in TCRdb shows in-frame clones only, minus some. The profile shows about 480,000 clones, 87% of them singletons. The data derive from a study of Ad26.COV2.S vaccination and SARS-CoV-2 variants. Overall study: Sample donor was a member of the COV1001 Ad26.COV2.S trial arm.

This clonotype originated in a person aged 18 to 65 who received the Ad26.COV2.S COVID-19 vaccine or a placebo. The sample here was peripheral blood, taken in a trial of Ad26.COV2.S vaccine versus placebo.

The CDR3 sequence: CAWSARGRDTEAFF. CDR3 coding DNA: TGTGCCTGGAGTGCCAGGGGGCGCGACACTGAAGCTTTCTTT. The chain has TRBV30 and TRBJ1-1; 8 nucleotides line up with TRBD1. Germline V CDR1 and CDR2: GTSNPN, SVGIG (reference sequence). Germline trimming cut 1 base from V and 3 bases from J; bases unmatched to any gene: 4. This CDR3 contains 14 residues.